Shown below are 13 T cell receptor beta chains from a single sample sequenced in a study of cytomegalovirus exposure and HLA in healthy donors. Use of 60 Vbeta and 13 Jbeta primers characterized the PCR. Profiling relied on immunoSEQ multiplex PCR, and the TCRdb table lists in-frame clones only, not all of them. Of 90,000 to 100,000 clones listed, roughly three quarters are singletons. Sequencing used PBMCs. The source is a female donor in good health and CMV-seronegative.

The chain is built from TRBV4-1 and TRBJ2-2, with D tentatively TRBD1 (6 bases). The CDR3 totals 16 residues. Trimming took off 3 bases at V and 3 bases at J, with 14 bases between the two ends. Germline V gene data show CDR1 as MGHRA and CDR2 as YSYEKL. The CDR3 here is CASSQKQGRDTGELFF. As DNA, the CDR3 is TGCGCCAGCAGCCAGAAACAGGGTCGGGACACCGGGGAGCTGTTTTTT.

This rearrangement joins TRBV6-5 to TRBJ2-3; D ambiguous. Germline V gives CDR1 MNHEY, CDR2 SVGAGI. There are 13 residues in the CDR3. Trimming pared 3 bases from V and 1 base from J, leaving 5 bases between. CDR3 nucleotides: TGTGCCAGCAGTTATGGGCGCACAGATACGCAGTATTTT. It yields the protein CASSYGRTDTQYF.

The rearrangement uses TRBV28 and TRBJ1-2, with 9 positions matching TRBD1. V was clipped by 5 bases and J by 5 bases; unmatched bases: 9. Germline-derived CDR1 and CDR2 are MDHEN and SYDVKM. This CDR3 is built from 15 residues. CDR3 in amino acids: CASSTSRDREYGYTF. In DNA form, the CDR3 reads TGTGCCAGCAGTACTTCCCGGGACAGGGAGTATGGCTACACCTTC.

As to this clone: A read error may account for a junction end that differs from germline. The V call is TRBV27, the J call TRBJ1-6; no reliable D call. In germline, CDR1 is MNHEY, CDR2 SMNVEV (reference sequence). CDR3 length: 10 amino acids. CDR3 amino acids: CASSLKFAQF. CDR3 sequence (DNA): TGTGCCAGCAGTTTAAAGTTTGCCCAGTTT.

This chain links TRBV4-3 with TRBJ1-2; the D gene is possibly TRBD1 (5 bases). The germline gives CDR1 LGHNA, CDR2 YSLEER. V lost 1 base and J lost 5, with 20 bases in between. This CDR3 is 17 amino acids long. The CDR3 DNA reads TGCGCCAGCAGCCAAGGTCCCACCGCCGGGACTCCTTATGGCTACACCTTC. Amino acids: CASSQGPTAGTPYGYTF.

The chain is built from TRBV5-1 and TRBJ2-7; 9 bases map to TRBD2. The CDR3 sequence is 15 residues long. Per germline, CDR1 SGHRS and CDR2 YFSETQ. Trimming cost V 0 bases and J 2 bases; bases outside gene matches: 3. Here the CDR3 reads CASSLDSGSPYEQYF. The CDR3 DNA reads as TGCGCCAGCAGCTTGGATAGCGGGAGCCCCTACGAGCAGTACTTC.

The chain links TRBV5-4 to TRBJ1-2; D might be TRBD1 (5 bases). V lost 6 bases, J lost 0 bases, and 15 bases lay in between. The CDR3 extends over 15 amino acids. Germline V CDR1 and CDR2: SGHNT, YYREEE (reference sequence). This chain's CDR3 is CASIPRPGANYGYTF. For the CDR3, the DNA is TGTGCCAGCATCCCCCGCCCGGGGGCTAACTATGGCTACACCTTC.

The CDR3 sequence: CASRNTRAGGVGELFF. The CDR3 DNA reads as TGTGCCAGTAGAAATACGCGGGCAGGGGGAGTCGGGGAGCTGTTTTTT. The chain is built from TRBV19 and TRBJ2-2, with 7 positions matching TRBD1. From germline, CDR1 is LNHDA and CDR2 SQIVND (reference sequence). The V segment lost 6 bases and the J segment 7 bases; nucleotides outside the gene matches: 14. This CDR3 is built from 16 residues. Complete variable domain (other parts from reference TRBV19 and TRBJ2-2): DGGITQSPKYLFRKEGQNVTLSCEQNLNHDAMYWYRQDPGQGLRLIYYSQIVNDFQKGDIAEGYSVSREKKESFPLTVTSAQKNPTAFYLCASRNTRAGGVGELFFGEGSRLTVL.

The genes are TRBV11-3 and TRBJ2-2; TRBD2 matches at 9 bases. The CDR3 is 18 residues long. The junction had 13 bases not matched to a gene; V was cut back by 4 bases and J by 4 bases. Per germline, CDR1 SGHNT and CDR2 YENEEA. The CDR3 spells CASSSLTLAGPTTGELFF. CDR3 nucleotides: TGTGCCAGCAGCTCCCTGACCCTAGCGGGACCCACCACCGGGGAGCTGTTTTTT.

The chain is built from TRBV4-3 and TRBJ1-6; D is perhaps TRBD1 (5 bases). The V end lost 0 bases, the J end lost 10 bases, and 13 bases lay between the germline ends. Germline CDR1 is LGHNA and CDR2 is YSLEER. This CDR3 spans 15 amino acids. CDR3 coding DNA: TGCGCCAGCAGCCAAGAGGGGGAGGTACGATCACCCCTCCACTTT. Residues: CASSQEGEVRSPLHF.

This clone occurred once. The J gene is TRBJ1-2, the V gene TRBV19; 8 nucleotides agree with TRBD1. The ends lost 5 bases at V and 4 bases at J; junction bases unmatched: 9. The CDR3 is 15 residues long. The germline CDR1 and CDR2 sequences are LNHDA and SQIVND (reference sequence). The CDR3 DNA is TGTGCCAGTAGTGATCCGGGACAGGTAACCTATGGCTACACCTTC. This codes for CASSDPGQVTYGYTF.

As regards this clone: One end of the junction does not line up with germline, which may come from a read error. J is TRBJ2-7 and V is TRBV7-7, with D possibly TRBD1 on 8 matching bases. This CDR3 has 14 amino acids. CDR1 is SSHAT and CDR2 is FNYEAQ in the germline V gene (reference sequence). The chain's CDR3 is CASSSGTGAYEQYF. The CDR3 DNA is TGTGCTAGCAGCAGCGGGACAGGCGCCTACGAGCAGTACTTC.

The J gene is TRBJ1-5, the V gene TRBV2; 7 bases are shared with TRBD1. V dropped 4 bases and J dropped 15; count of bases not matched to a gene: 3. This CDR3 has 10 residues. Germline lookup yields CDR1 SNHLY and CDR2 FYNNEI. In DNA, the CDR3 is TGTGCCAGCAGTGGGGGACAGTTGCATTTT. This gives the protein CASSGGQLHF.